This T cell receptor (beta chain) came from a study of T cells after posttransplantation cyclophosphamide. The related graft donor's blood sample was taken on the day of bone marrow donation. Sequenced by immunoSEQ multiplex PCR; TCRdb stores in-frame clones only, minus some. The sample gives over 35,000 clones, none seen only once, and the top ten clones hold more than 2%. This CDR3 has 16 residues. Germline V gives CDR1 MNHNS, CDR2 SASEGT. V was cut by 3 bases and J by 8 bases, with 17 bases left in between. This clone has only a few counts. Its antigen is not known. The study's findings and limits: TRB overlap between skin or GI tissue T cells and blood was limited. Later post-transplant blood repertoires were often dominated by donor CD8+ memory clones.

Sequenced sample: PBMCs. This sequence was found in a man between 50 and 59 years old in good health, CMV-negative, and a related stem cell transplant donor. V gene TRBV6-1 combines with J gene TRBJ1-6, with D possibly being TRBD1 (5 bases). CDR3 nucleotides: TGTGCCAGCAGTGATCACGGGGGGTACGGGGATTCACCCCTCCACTTT. As protein: CASSDHGGYGDSPLHF.